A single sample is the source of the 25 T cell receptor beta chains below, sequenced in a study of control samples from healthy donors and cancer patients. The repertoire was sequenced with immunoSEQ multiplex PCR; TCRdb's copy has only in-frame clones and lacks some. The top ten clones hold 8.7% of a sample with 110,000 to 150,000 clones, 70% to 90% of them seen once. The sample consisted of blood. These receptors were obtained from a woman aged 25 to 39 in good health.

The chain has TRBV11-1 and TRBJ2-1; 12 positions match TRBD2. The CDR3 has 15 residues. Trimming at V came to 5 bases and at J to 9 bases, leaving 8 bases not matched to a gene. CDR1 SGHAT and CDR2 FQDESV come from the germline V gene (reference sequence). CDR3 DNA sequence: TGTGCCAGCAGCACGACTAGCGGGAGATTTGGTGAGCAGTTCTTC. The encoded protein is CASSTTSGRFGEQFF.

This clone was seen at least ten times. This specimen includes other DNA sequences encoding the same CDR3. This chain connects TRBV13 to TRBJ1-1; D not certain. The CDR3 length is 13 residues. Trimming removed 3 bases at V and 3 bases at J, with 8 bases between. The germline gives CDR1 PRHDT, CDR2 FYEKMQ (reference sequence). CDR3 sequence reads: CASSLIGDTEAFF. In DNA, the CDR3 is TGTGCCAGCAGCTTGATCGGGGACACTGAAGCTTTCTTT.

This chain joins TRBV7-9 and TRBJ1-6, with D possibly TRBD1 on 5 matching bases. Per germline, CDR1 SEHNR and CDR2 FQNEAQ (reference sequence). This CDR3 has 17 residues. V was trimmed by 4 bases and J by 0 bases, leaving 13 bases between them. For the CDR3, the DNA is TGTGCCAGCAGCTCCCTCGGGACGGGCTCCTATAATTCACCCCTCCACTTT. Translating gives CASSSLGTGSYNSPLHF.

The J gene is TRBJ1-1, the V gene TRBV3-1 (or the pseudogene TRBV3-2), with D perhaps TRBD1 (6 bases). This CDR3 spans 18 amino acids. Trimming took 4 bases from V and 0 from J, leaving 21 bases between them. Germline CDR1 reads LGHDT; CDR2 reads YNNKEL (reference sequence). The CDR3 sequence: CASSPPGWDTLMNTEAFF. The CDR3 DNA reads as TGTGCCAGCAGCCCTCCAGGATGGGACACGCTGATGAACACTGAAGCTTTCTTT.

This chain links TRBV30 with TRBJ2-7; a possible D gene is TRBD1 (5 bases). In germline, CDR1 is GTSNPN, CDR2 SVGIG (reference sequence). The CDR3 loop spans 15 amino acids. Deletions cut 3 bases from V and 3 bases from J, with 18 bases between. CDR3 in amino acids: CAWSPRSGKSYEQYF. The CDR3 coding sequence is TGTGCCTGGAGCCCCCGATCAGGGAAAAGCTACGAGCAGTACTTC.

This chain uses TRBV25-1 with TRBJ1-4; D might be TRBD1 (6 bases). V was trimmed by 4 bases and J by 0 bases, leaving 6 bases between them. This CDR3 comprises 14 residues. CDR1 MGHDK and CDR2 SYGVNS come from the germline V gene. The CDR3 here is CASSAGATNEKLFF. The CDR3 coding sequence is TGTGCCAGCAGTGCAGGGGCAACTAATGAAAAACTGTTTTTT. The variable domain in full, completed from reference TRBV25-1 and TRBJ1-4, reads EADIYQTPRYLVIGTGKKITLECSQTMGHDKMYWYQQDPGMELHLIHYSYGVNSTEKGDLSSESTVSRIRTEHFPLTLESARPSHTSQYLCASSAGATNEKLFFGSGTQLSVL.

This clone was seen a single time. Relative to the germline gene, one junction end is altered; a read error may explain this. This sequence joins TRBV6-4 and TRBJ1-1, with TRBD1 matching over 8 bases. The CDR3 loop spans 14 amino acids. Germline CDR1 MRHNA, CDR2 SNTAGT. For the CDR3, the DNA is TGTGCCAGCAGGGTACAGGGGGGGAACACTGAAGCTTTTTTT. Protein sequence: CASRVQGGNTEAFF.

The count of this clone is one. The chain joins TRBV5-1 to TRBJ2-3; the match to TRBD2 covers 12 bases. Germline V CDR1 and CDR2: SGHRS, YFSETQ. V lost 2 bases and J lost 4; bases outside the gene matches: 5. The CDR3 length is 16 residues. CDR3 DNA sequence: TGCGCCAGCAGCTTAGGACTAGCGGGGACCCCAGATACGCAGTATTTT. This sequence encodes CASSLGLAGTPDTQYF. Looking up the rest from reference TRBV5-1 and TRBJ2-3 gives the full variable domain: KAGVTQTPRYLIKTRGQQVTLSCSPISGHRSVSWYQQTPGQGLQFLFEYFSETQRNKGNFPGRFSGRQFSNSRSEMNVSTLELGDSALYLCASSLGLAGTPDTQYFGPGTRLTVL.

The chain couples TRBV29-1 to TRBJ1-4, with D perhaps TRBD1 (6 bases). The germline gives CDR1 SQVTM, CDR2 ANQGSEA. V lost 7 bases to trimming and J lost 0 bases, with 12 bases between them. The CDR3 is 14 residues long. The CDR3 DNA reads TGCAGCGCCAAGGGGGGGCCAACTAATGAAAAACTGTTTTTT. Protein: CSAKGGPTNEKLFF.

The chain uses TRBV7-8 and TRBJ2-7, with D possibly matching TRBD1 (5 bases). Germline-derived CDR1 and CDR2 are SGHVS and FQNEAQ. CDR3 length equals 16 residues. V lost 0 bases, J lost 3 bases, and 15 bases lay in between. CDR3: CASSLASAGIIYEQYF. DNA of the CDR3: TGTGCCAGCAGCTTAGCGAGTGCAGGGATCATCTACGAGCAGTACTTC. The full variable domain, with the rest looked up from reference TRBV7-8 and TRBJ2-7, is GAGVSQSPRYKVAKRGQDVALRCDPISGHVSLFWYQQALGQGPEFLTYFQNEAQLDKSGLPSDRFFAERPEGSVSTLKIQRTQQEDSAVYLCASSLASAGIIYEQYFGPGTRLTVT.

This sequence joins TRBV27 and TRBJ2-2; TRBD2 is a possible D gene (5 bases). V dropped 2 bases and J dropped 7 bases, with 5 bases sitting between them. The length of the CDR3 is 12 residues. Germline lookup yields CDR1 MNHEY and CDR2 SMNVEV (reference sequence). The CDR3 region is CASSLTSGELFF. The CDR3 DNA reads TGTGCCAGCAGTTTAACTAGCGGGGAGCTGTTTTTT.

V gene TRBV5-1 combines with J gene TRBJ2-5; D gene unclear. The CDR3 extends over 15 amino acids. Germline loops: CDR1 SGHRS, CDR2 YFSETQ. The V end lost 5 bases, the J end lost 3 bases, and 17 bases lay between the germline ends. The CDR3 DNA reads TGCGCCAGCAGGGGAAGTCTAGTTGAGGAAGAGACCCAGTACTTC. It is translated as CASRGSLVEEETQYF.

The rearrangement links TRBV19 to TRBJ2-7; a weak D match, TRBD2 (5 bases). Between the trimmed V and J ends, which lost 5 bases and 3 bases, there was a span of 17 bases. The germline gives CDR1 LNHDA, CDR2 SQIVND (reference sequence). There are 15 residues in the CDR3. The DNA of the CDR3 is TGTGCCAGTAGTTTGTCACGGACTTCGGACTACGAGCAGTACTTC. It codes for CASSLSRTSDYEQYF.

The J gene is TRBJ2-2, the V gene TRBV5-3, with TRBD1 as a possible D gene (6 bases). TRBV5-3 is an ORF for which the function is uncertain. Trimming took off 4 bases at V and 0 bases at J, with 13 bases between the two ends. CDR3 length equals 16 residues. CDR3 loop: CARSTPGTPNTGELFF. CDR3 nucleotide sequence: TGTGCCAGAAGCACCCCCGGGACACCGAACACCGGGGAGCTGTTTTTT.

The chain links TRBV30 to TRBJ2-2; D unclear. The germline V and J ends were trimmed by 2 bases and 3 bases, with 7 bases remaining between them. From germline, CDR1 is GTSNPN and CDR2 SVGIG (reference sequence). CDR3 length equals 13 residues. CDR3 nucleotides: TGTGCCTGGAGTATAGGATACACCGGGGAGCTGTTTTTT. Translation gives CAWSIGYTGELFF.

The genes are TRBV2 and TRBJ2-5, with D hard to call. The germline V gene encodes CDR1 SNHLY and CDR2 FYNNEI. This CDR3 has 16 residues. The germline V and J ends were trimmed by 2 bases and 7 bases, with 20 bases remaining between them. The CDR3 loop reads CASSETETWETVTQYF. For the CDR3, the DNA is TGTGCCAGCAGTGAAACAGAAACATGGGAAACGGTGACCCAGTACTTC.

CDR3 protein: CAWGVSGRAGNTIYF. In nucleotides, the CDR3 is TGTGCCTGGGGGGTCTCGGGAAGAGCTGGAAACACCATATATTTT. V gene TRBV30 combines with J gene TRBJ1-3; no clear D. V was trimmed by 5 bases and J by 2 bases, leaving 16 bases between them. The germline gives CDR1 GTSNPN, CDR2 SVGIG (reference sequence). CDR3 size: 15 residues.

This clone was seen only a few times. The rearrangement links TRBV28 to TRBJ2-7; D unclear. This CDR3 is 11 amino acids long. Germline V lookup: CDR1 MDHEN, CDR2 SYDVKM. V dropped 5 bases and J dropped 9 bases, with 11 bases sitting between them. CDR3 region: CASSISAGQYF. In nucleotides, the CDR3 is TGTGCCAGCAGTATCTCGGCAGGGCAGTACTTC.

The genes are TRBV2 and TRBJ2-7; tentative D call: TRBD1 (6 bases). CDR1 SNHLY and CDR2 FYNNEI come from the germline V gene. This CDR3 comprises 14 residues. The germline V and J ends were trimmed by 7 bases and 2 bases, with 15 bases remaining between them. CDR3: CASIEGGFAYEQYF. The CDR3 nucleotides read TGTGCCAGCATAGAAGGGGGTTTTGCCTACGAGCAGTACTTC.

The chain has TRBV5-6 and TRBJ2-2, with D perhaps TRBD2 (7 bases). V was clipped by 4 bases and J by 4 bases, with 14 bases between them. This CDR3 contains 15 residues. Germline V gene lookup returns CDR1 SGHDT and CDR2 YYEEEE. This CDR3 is CASSRGASGTGELFF. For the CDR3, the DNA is TGTGCCAGCAGCCGGGGGGCTAGCGGCACCGGGGAGCTGTTTTTT.

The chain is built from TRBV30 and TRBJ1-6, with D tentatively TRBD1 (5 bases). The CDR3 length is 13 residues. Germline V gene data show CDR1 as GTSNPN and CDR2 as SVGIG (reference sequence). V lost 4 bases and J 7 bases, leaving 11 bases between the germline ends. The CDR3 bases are TGTGCCTGGAAGGGAAAGGGGAATTCACCCCTCCACTTT. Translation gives CAWKGKGNSPLHF.

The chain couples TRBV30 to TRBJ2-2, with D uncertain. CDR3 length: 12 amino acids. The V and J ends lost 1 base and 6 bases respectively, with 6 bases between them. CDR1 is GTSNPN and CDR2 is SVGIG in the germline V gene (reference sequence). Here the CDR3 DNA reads TGTGCCTGGAGTGATTCCGCCGGGGAGCTGTTTTTT. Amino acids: CAWSDSAGELFF. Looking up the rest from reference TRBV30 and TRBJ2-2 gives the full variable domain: SQTIHQWPATLVQPVGSPLSLECTVEGTSNPNLYWYRQAAGRGLQLLFYSVGIGQISSEVPQNLSASRPQDRQFILSSKKLLLSDSGFYLCAWSDSAGELFFGEGSRLTVL.

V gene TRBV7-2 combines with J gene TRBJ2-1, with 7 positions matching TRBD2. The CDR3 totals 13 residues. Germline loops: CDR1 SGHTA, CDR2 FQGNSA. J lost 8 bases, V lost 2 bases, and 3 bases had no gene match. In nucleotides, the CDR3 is TGTGCCAGCAGCTTAAGAAGCGGGGATGAGCAGTTCTTC. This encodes CASSLRSGDEQFF.

The CDR3 region has the DNA TGTGCCAGCAGTTACCCCGGGACTAGTGGGGGTACGCAGTATTTT. As protein: CASSYPGTSGGTQYF. This chain links TRBV6-5 with TRBJ2-3; the match to TRBD2 covers 8 bases. Looked up from germline, CDR1 is MNHEY and CDR2 is SVGAGI. The CDR3 spans 15 residues. V shed 2 bases and J 8 bases; nucleotides not matched to a gene: 9.

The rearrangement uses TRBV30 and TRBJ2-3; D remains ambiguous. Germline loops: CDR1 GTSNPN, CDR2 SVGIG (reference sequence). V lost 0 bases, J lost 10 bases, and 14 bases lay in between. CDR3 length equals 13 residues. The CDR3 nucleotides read TGTGCCTGGAGTGTAACTACCAGTTTTTCGCAGTATTTT. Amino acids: CAWSVTTSFSQYF.